This T cell receptor (beta chain) derives from a study of graft-versus-host responses after intestinal transplantation. The CDR3 extends over 13 amino acids. Trimming stripped 5 bases from V and 1 base from J, with 8 bases between. Germline CDR1 reads SEHNR; CDR2 reads FQNEAQ (reference sequence). Graft-derived tissue was subjected to processing to liberate intraepithelial and lamina propria lymphocytes. As for this clone: Its matching antigen is unknown.

Study-level points and caveats: GvH clones occurred in recipient marrow; some first appeared in ileum or blood. Early declines in HvG clones that occurred post-transplant were associated with peak circulating GvH clone levels.

The assay was immunoSEQ multiplex PCR, and TCRdb's table has in-frame clones only and misses some. This sample has 60,000 to 70,000 clones; roughly 90% occur once, and the top ten carry more than 1.5%. This TCR was sampled from a human patient who received an intestinal transplant, so some T cells may come from the graft donor. This specimen was ileum tissue, taken less than 400 days after transplant. V is TRBV7-9 and J is TRBJ1-1, with D tentatively TRBD1 (5 bases). DNA for the CDR3: TGTGCCAGCAGCACGGGACGGAACACTGAAGCTTTCTTT. It is translated as CASSTGRNTEAFF. The whole variable domain, filled in from reference TRBV7-9 and TRBJ1-1, reads DTGVSQNPRHKITKRGQNVTFRCDPISEHNRLYWYRQTLGQGPEFLTYFQNEAQLEKSRLLSDRFSAERPKGSFSTLEIQRTEQGDSAMYLCASSTGRNTEAFFGQGTRLTVV.